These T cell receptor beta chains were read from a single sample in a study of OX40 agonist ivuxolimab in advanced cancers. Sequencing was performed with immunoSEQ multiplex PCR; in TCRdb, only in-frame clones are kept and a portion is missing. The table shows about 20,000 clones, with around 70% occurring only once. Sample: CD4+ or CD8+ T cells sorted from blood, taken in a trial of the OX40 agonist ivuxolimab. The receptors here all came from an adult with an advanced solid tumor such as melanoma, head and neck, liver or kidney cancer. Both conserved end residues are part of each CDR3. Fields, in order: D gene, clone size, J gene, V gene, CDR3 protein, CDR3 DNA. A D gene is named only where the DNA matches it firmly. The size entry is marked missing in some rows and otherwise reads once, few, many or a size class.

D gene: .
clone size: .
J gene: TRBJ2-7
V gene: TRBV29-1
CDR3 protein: CSVVRGRNYEQYF
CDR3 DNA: TGCAGCGTTGTGAGAGGGAGAAACTACGAGCAGTACTTC

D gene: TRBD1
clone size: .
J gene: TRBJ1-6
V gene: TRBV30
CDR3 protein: CAWSSTGDSPLHF
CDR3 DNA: TGTGCCTGGAGTTCCACAGGGGACTCACCCCTCCACTTT

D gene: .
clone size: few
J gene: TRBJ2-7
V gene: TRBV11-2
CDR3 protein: CASSALAEQYF
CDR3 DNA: TGTGCCAGCAGCGCGTTAGCCGAGCAGTACTTC

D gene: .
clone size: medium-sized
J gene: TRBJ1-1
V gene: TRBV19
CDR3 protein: CASSPGPLEAFF
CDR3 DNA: TGTGCCAGTAGTCCAGGGCCGCTTGAAGCTTTCTTT

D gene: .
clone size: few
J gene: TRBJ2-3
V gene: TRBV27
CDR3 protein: CASAGGSSHTQYF
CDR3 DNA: TGTGCCAGCGCTGGTGGTAGCTCTCATACGCAGTATTTT

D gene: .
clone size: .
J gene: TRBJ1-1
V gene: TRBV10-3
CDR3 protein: CAISDSLDWEAFF
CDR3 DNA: TGTGCCATCAGTGACTCCTTGGACTGGGAAGCTTTCTTT

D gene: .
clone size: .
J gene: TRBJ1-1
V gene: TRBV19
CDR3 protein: CASSIAGRYMNTEAFF
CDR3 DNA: TGTGCCAGTAGTATTGCAGGCCGCTATATGAACACTGAAGCTTTCTTT

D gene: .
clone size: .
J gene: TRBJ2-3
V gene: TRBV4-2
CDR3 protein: CASSQDVADTQYF
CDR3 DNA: TGTGCCAGCAGCCAAGATGTGGCAGATACGCAGTATTTT

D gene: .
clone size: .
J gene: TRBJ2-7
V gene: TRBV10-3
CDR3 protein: CAISLDSYYEQYF
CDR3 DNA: TGTGCCATCAGTTTGGACAGCTACTACGAGCAGTACTTC

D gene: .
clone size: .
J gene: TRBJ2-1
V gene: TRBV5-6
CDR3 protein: CASMGSSYNEQFF
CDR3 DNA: TGTGCCAGCATGGGGAGCTCCTACAATGAGCAGTTCTTC

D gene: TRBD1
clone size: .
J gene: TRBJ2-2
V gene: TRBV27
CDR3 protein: CASSPGTVSNTGELFF
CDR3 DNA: TGTGCCAGCAGTCCCGGGACAGTTTCGAACACCGGGGAGCTGTTTTTT

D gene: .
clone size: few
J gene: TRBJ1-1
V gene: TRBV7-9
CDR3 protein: CASSLVATEAFF
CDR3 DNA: TGTGCCAGCAGCCTCGTGGCCACTGAAGCTTTCTTT

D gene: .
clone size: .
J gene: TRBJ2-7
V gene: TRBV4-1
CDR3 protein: CASSHFTGWTYEQYF
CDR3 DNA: TGCGCCAGCAGCCATTTCACAGGATGGACCTACGAGCAGTACTTC

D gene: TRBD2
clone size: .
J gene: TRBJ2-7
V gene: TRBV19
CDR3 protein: CASRPDPGTSNDEQYF
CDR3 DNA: TGTGCCAGTAGACCTGATCCCGGGACTAGTAACGACGAGCAGTACTTC

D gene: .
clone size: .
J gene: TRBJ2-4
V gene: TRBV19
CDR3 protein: CASNPGQAGALIQYF
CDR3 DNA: TGTGCCAGTAATCCCGGACAGGCGGGGGCCCTTATTCAGTACTTC

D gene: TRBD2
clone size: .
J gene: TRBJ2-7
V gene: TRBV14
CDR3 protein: CASSRTEGLAGDYEQYF
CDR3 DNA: TGTGCCAGCAGCCGTACGGAGGGACTAGCGGGAGACTACGAGCAGTACTTC

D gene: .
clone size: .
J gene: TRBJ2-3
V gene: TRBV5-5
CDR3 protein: CASSGTLSRDTQYF
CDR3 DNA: TGTGCCAGCAGCGGCACTCTTAGTAGAGATACGCAGTATTTT

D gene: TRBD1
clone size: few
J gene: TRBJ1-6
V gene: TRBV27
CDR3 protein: CASRLTGVNSPLHF
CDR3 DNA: TGTGCCAGCAGGTTGACAGGGGTCAATTCACCCCTCCACTTT

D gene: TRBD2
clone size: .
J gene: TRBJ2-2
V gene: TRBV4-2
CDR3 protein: CASSQGGGANTGELFF
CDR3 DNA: TGTGCCAGCAGCCAAGGCGGGGGGGCAAACACCGGGGAGCTGTTTTTT

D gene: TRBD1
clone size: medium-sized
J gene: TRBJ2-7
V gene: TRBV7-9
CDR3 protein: CASSAPGQPYEQYF
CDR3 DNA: TGTGCCAGCAGCGCACCGGGACAGCCCTACGAGCAGTACTTC

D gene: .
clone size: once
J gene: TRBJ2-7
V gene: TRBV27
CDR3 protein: CASSLWYGDSYEQYF
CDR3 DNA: TGTGCCAGCAGCTTGTGGTATGGGGACTCCTACGAGCAGTACTTC

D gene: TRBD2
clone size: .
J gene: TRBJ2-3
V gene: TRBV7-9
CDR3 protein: CASSPTLGLADGNTDTQYF
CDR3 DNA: TGTGCCAGCAGCCCCACCCTCGGACTAGCAGATGGAAACACAGATACGCAGTATTTT

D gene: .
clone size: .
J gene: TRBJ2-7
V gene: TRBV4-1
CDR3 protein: CASSQDRPYEQYF
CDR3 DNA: TGCGCCAGCAGCCAAGATAGGCCCTACGAGCAGTACTTC

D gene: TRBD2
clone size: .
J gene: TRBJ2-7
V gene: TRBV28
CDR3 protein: CASSLSGGREQYF
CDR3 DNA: TGTGCCAGCAGTTTATCGGGAGGGCGCGAGCAGTACTTC

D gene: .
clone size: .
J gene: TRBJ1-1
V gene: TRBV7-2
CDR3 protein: CASSFRSVEAFF
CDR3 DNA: TGTGCCAGCAGCTTTAGGTCCGTTGAAGCTTTCTTT

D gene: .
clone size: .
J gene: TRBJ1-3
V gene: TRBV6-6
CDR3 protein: CASSSTVSGNTIYF
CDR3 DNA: TGTGCCAGCAGCTCGACAGTCTCTGGAAACACCATATATTTT

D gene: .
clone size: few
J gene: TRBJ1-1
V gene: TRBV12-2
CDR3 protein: CASRRGENTEAFF
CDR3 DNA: TGTGCAAGTCGCCGAGGGGAGAACACTGAAGCTTTCTTT

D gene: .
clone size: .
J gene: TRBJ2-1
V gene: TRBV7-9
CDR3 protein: CASSLGSGPHNEQFF
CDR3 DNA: TGTGCCAGCAGCTTAGGTAGCGGACCACACAATGAGCAGTTCTTC

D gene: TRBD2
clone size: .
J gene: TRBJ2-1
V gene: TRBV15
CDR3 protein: CATSSTTSIEQFF
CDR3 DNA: TGTGCCACCAGCTCTACGACTAGCATTGAGCAGTTCTTC

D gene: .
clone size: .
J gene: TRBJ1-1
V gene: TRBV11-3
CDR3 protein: CASSLATNTEAFF
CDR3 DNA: TGTGCCAGCAGCTTAGCCACCAACACTGAAGCTTTCTTT

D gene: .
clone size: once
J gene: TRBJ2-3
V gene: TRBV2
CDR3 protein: CASSEGDRTDTQYF
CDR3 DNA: TGTGCCAGCAGTGAAGGGGATCGGACAGATACGCAGTATTTT

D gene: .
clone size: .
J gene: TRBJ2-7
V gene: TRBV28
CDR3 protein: CASMGDSYEQYF
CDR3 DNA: TGTGCCAGTATGGGGGACTCCTACGAGCAGTACTTC

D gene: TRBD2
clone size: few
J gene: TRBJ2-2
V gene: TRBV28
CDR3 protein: CASSPLGTTNTGELFF
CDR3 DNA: TGTGCCAGCAGTCCATTAGGGACTACAAACACCGGGGAGCTGTTTTTT

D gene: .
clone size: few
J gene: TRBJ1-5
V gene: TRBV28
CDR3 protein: CASREGGASNQPQHF
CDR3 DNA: TGTGCCAGCAGGGAAGGCGGAGCTAGCAATCAGCCCCAGCATTTT

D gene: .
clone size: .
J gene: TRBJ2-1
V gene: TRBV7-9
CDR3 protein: CASSLAAGYNNEQFF
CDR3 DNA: TGTGCCAGCAGCTTAGCGGCGGGATATAACAATGAGCAGTTCTTC

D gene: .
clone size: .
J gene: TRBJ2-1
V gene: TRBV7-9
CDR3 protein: CASSPGTFNEQFF
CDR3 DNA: TGTGCCAGCAGCCCCGGGACTTTCAATGAGCAGTTCTTC

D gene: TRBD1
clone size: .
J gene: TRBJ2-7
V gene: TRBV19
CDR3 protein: CASSAGTEYEQYF
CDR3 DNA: TGTGCCAGTAGTGCCGGGACAGAATACGAGCAGTACTTC